This T cell receptor (beta chain) was sequenced during a study of technical replicates of blood from a few donors. CDR1 is LNHDA and CDR2 is SQIVND in the germline V gene (reference sequence). The trim removed 5 bases at V and 9 bases at J, leaving 10 bases unmatched. The CDR3 is 14 amino acids. Only in-frame clones appear in the TCRdb table, and some are missing; sequencing was by immunoSEQ multiplex PCR. The sample has about 75,000 clones; approximately 97% are singletons. The receptor was isolated from a human donor in good health. This rearrangement joins TRBV19 to TRBJ2-1, with 7 bases lining up with TRBD2. What was sequenced was T cells isolated from PBMCs. This chain's CDR3 is CASSWGEGALEQFF. The CDR3 bases are TGTGCCAGTAGTTGGGGGGAGGGCGCCCTTGAGCAGTTCTTC.